Below, 28 T cell receptor beta chains from the same sample are listed, as sequenced in a study of cytomegalovirus exposure and HLA in healthy donors listed by TCRdb under 2017. The library came from the immunoSEQ multiplex PCR assay. Not all clones reach the TCRdb copy of this immuneACCESS table, which keeps in-frame sequences only. Checked studies attribute under half of the gap to unresolved V genes and leave the rest unexplained. A total of roughly 67,000 clones appear in this sample, about nine tenths of them only once. The ten largest account for around 3.2% of the sample. Sequencing was done on a sample of PBMCs. These receptors came from a man between 18 and 35 years old in good health and CMV-seronegative.

The chain couples TRBV28 to TRBJ2-2, with 9 positions matching TRBD2. With 8 bases clipped from V and 5 bases from J, the junction kept 6 bases outside the gene matches. The CDR3 runs to 14 residues. The V gene's germline CDR1 is MDHEN and CDR2 SYDVKM. The CDR3 protein is CASGLAGPTGELFF. CDR3 nucleotides: TGTGCCAGCGGGCTAGCGGGACCGACCGGGGAGCTGTTTTTT.

This clone was seen a single time. The V and J genes are TRBV28 and TRBJ2-5; 9 bases line up with TRBD2. Germline loops: CDR1 MDHEN, CDR2 SYDVKM. Trimming cost V 2 bases and J 5 bases; bases outside gene matches: 9. This CDR3 comprises 16 residues. The CDR3 reads CASSLLTSGLRETQYF. In DNA form, the CDR3 reads TGTGCCAGCAGTTTACTGACTAGCGGACTCCGGGAGACCCAGTACTTC.

The CDR3 region has the DNA TGTGCCAGCAGTGACGACAGGCTCTCTGGGGCCAACGTCCTGACTTTC. Protein: CASSDDRLSGANVLTF. The rearrangement uses TRBV6-4 and TRBJ2-6, with D possibly matching TRBD1 (6 bases). This CDR3 is 16 amino acids long. The germline V gene encodes CDR1 MRHNA and CDR2 SNTAGT. The V end was cut by 2 bases, the J end by 0 bases, with 8 bases between.

The rearrangement joins TRBV5-4 to TRBJ2-3, with 7 nucleotides matching TRBD2. Unmatched junction bases numbered 14, after V lost 6 bases and J lost 7 bases. The CDR3 is 15 amino acids. Germline CDR1 reads SGHNT; CDR2 reads YYREEE (reference sequence). As DNA, the CDR3 is TGTGCCAGCACTTCTAGCGGCCCAAACGCAAATACGCAGTATTTT. Translated: CASTSSGPNANTQYF.

The chain has TRBV9 and TRBJ1-3; D gene ambiguous. Germline lookup yields CDR1 SGDLS and CDR2 YYNGEE. V dropped 3 bases and J dropped 4 bases, with 8 bases sitting between them. This CDR3 comprises 13 residues. The CDR3, as DNA: TGTGCCAGCAGCGGAGGGTACGGAAACACCATATATTTT. The encoded protein is CASSGGYGNTIYF.

V and J are TRBV7-9 and TRBJ1-3; D is perhaps TRBD1 (5 bases). The CDR3 runs 15 residues. The germline V and J ends were trimmed by 5 bases and 0 bases, with 11 bases remaining between them. Germline V CDR1 and CDR2: SEHNR, FQNEAQ (reference sequence). The CDR3 loop is CASSLRQSSGNTIYF. The CDR3 bases are TGTGCCAGCAGCCTTCGACAGAGCTCTGGAAACACCATATATTTT.

The chain carries TRBV4-3 and TRBJ2-7; 9 bases line up with TRBD2. V gave up 0 bases and J gave up 2 bases; unmatched junction bases: 5. The germline CDR1 and CDR2 sequences are LGHNA and YSLEER. The CDR3 has 16 residues. CDR3 in DNA: TGCGCCAGCAGCCAAGATCGGACTAGCGTGGCCTACGAGCAGTACTTC. Encoded protein: CASSQDRTSVAYEQYF.

This clone was picked up one time. The gene calls are TRBV2 and TRBJ2-7, with 10 bases matching TRBD1. The CDR3 is 15 residues long. CDR1 and CDR2 from the germline V gene are SNHLY and FYNNEI. V shed 5 bases, J shed 5 bases, and the junction held 9 bases outside the gene matches. CDR3 residues: CASSTKVGQGNEQYF. Here the CDR3 DNA reads TGTGCCAGCAGTACTAAGGTGGGACAGGGGAACGAGCAGTACTTC.

V usage is TRBV6-4 and J usage is TRBJ2-1; D ambiguous. The CDR3 runs to 13 residues. CDR1 is MRHNA and CDR2 is SNTAGT in the germline V gene. V was trimmed by 0 bases and J by 15 bases, leaving 15 bases between them. CDR3 amino acids: CASSDSYSQKVFF. Written as DNA, the CDR3 is TGTGCCAGCAGTGACTCGTATTCTCAGAAAGTGTTCTTC.

The V call is TRBV4-3, the J call TRBJ2-7; 10 nucleotides align to TRBD2. The J segment lost 6 bases and the V segment lost 5 bases, leaving 7 bases of the junction unmatched. Germline V gene lookup returns CDR1 LGHNA and CDR2 YSLEER. This CDR3 has 14 residues. The CDR3 nucleotides are TGCGCCAGCAGCAGGGGGCCTAGCGGGAGCGAGCAGTACTTC. This translates into CASSRGPSGSEQYF.

The J gene is TRBJ2-1, the V gene TRBV10-1; 8 bases line up with TRBD2. CDR1 and CDR2 from the germline V gene are WNHNN and SYGVQD (reference sequence). V trimming: 7 bases; J trimming: 9 bases; junction bases outside the gene matches: 11. This CDR3 region has 14 residues. The CDR3 here is CASNMSGSVAEQFF. In DNA form, the CDR3 reads TGCGCCAGCAATATGAGCGGGAGTGTGGCTGAGCAGTTCTTC.

The chain is built from TRBV4-1 and TRBJ1-5; D ambiguous. Per germline, CDR1 MGHRA and CDR2 YSYEKL. Trimming took 9 bases from V and 2 from J, leaving 20 bases between them. The CDR3 extends over 16 amino acids. DNA of the CDR3: TGCGCCAGTTCCCCATCCGGGTTGAGGGGCAATCAGCCCCAGCATTTT. Protein product: CASSPSGLRGNQPQHF.

This chain joins TRBV30 and TRBJ2-1, with 8 bases lining up with TRBD2. This CDR3 is 15 amino acids long. Germline V CDR1 and CDR2: GTSNPN, SVGIG (reference sequence). J lost 8 bases, V lost 4 bases, and 13 bases had no gene match. The CDR3 protein is CAWTTAGGPGDEQFF. CDR3 nucleotides: TGTGCCTGGACAACGGCGGGAGGCCCTGGGGATGAGCAGTTCTTC.

The V call is TRBV7-9, the J call TRBJ2-3, with 8 bases fitting TRBD2. After removal of 5 bases from V and 0 bases from J, the junction contained 4 bases not matched to a gene. This CDR3 region has 15 residues. CDR1 is SEHNR, CDR2 FQNEAQ, per germline (reference sequence). CDR3 in amino acids: CASSRQRGSTDTQYF. The CDR3 DNA reads TGTGCCAGCAGCCGCCAGCGGGGGAGCACAGATACGCAGTATTTT.

The chain couples TRBV7-2 to TRBJ2-7, with 8 positions matching TRBD2. CDR3 length: 15 residues. The germline gives CDR1 SGHTA, CDR2 FQGNSA. The V and J ends lost 2 bases and 3 bases, in that order; junction bases with no gene match: 6. CDR3 DNA sequence: TGTGCCAGCAGCTTAAGAGTAACTAGCGGCTACGAGCAGTACTTC. It translates to CASSLRVTSGYEQYF.

The genes are TRBV5-1 and TRBJ2-1, with 12 bases identical to TRBD2. The CDR3 loop spans 14 amino acids. Germline trimming cut 5 bases from V and 4 bases from J; bases unmatched to any gene: 1. Looked up from germline, CDR1 is SGHRS and CDR2 is YFSETQ. CDR3 DNA sequence: TGCGCCAGCAGGACTAGCGGGGGTTACAATGAGCAGTTCTTC. Its protein is CASRTSGGYNEQFF.

This CDR3 is CASSLTPGSYEQYF. In nucleotides, the CDR3 is TGTGCCAGCAGCTTGACCCCGGGTTCCTACGAGCAGTACTTC. The V call is TRBV7-3, the J call TRBJ2-7; D gene uncertain. The CDR3 is made up of 14 amino acids. Germline CDR1 reads SGHTA; CDR2 reads FQGTGA. V was cut by 3 bases and J by 1 base, with 10 bases left in between.

The J gene is TRBJ2-3, the V gene TRBV9; D is unresolved. This CDR3 comprises 15 residues. Trimming left V 1 base short and J 5 bases short, with 14 bases between. Germline CDR1 reads SGDLS; CDR2 reads YYNGEE. The CDR3 loop reads CASSVKWSGLDTQYF. DNA of the CDR3: TGTGCCAGCAGCGTAAAATGGTCTGGGCTAGATACGCAGTATTTT.

The rearrangement joins TRBV7-9 to TRBJ1-2; TRBD1 matches at 7 bases. V gave up 3 bases and J gave up 4 bases; unmatched junction bases: 5. The germline gives CDR1 SEHNR, CDR2 FQNEAQ (reference sequence). CDR3 length: 14 residues. DNA for the CDR3: TGTGCCAGCAGCTTCCAGGGGGGTATCTATGGCTACACCTTC. This gives the protein CASSFQGGIYGYTF.

The V call is TRBV15, the J call TRBJ2-7, with D tentatively TRBD1 (7 bases). The CDR3 loop spans 15 amino acids. Germline values: CDR1 LNHNV, CDR2 YYDKDF (reference sequence). Trimming took off 1 base at V and 4 bases at J, with 14 bases between the two ends. CDR3 coding DNA: TGTGCCACCAGCAGAGGGAGGACAGGAGGGTACGAGCAGTACTTC. Its translation is CATSRGRTGGYEQYF.

The chain recombines TRBV7-2 with TRBJ2-7, with 12 nucleotides matching TRBD1. CDR1 and CDR2 (germline): SGHTA, FQGNSA. V lost 6 bases and J lost 7; bases outside the gene matches: 10. This CDR3 is 15 amino acids long. Written as DNA, the CDR3 is TGTGCCAGCAGTTTAATGGGACAGGGGGCGTCAGAGCAGTACTTC. Amino acid sequence: CASSLMGQGASEQYF. Variable domain in full (rest from reference TRBV7-2 and TRBJ2-7): GAGVSQSPSNKVTEKGKDVELRCDPISGHTALYWYRQSLGQGLEFLIYFQGNSAPDKSGLPSDRFSAERTGGSVSTLTIQRTQQEDSAVYLCASSLMGQGASEQYFGPGTRLTVT.

The J gene is TRBJ2-7, the V gene TRBV13, with TRBD2 as a possible D gene (6 bases). Trimming stripped 1 base from V and 2 bases from J, with 12 bases between. From germline, CDR1 is PRHDT and CDR2 FYEKMQ (reference sequence). The CDR3 has 15 amino acids. The CDR3 here is CASSLVGGPTYEQYF. The CDR3 DNA is TGTGCCAGCAGCTTAGTGGGAGGACCCACCTACGAGCAGTACTTC. Supplemented by reference TRBV13 and TRBJ2-7, the full variable domain reads AAGVIQSPRHLIKEKRETATLKCYPIPRHDTVYWYQQGPGQDPQFLISFYEKMQSDKGSIPDRFSAQQFSDYHSELNMSSLELGDSALYFCASSLVGGPTYEQYFGPGTRLTVT.

The V and J genes are TRBV7-2 and TRBJ2-3; weak D call: TRBD1 (5 bases). With 7 bases removed from V and 5 bases from J, the gap between germline ends came to 16 bases. CDR3 length: 14 amino acids. Germline V gene lookup returns CDR1 SGHTA and CDR2 FQGNSA. This CDR3 is CASKGPVMEDTQYF. CDR3 DNA: TGTGCCAGCAAGGGGCCAGTCATGGAAGATACGCAGTATTTT.

In this sample, this clone turned up a few times. The chain combines TRBV10-3 with TRBJ2-7; 8 bases fit TRBD2. The V and J ends lost 8 bases and 6 bases, in that order; junction bases with no gene match: 12. The CDR3 extends over 14 amino acids. CDR1 ENHRY and CDR2 SYGVKD come from the germline V gene. CDR3 protein: CAIGSGRNHGEQYF. In DNA form, the CDR3 reads TGTGCCATCGGGAGCGGGAGAAACCATGGCGAGCAGTACTTC.

DNA of the CDR3: TGTGCCAGCAGCCCACAGGGGGTGGGCACAGATACGCAGTATTTT. Amino acid sequence: CASSPQGVGTDTQYF. This chain uses TRBV27 with TRBJ2-3, with TRBD1 matching over 8 bases. Germline CDR1 and CDR2: MNHEY and SMNVEV (reference sequence). With 6 bases clipped from V and 1 base from J, the junction kept 6 bases outside the gene matches. CDR3 size: 15 residues.

The chain couples TRBV5-6 to TRBJ1-2; D perhaps matches TRBD1 (6 bases). V lost 7 bases to trimming and J lost 1 base, with 11 bases between them. The germline gives CDR1 SGHDT, CDR2 YYEEEE. CDR3 size: 13 residues. In DNA form, the CDR3 reads TGTGCCAGCGGGTACAGGGATAACTATGGCTACACCTTC. Amino acids: CASGYRDNYGYTF.

The gene calls are TRBV11-1 and TRBJ2-5; TRBD1 might be the D (5 bases). This CDR3 has 14 amino acids. Germline assignment: CDR1 SGHAT and CDR2 FQDESV (reference sequence). V shed 7 bases and J shed 2 bases, with 14 bases lying between them. The CDR3 sequence: CASTRVDRQETQYF. DNA of the CDR3: TGTGCCAGCACCCGAGTTGACAGACAAGAGACCCAGTACTTC.

The chain has TRBV5-4 and TRBJ2-2; no firm D call. Germline assignment: CDR1 SGHNT and CDR2 YYREEE (reference sequence). V lost 0 bases, J lost 3 bases, and 3 bases lay in between. The CDR3 totals 13 residues. The CDR3 sequence: CASSLDYTGELFF. The CDR3 DNA is TGTGCCAGCAGCTTGGACTACACCGGGGAGCTGTTTTTT.